This T cell receptor (beta chain) originates from a study of T cell responses to AZD1222 COVID-19 vaccine. General observations from the study: Spike as a whole was targeted by vaccine-associated CD4 TCRs, dominant at 160-218 and 743-854. The peak T cell response came first, and repertoires were sampled only after it. Nearly half of spike-specific TCRs reportedly go after variant regions that carry no mutations. Mostly white British, mostly female donors; authors suggested clonal diversity may be underestimated.

This clone is a singleton in its sample. The antigen is unknown. CDR3 length equals 16 residues. The V gene end was trimmed by 3 bases and the J gene end by 4 bases; junction bases not matched to a gene: 8. From germline, CDR1 is LNHNV and CDR2 YYDKDF (reference sequence). TCRdb's table, derived via immunoSEQ multiplex PCR, lists solely in-frame clones and lacks some. This table has just under 90,000 clones, approximately 86% appearing once. The receptor was isolated from an adult in good health. The specimen was peripheral blood, collected on day 0 of AZD1222 vaccination. The rearrangement uses TRBV15 and TRBJ2-2, with TRBD2 matching over 7 bases. CDR3 residues: CATSSPASGSTGELFF. The CDR3 coding sequence is TGTGCCACCAGCAGTCCGGCTAGCGGCAGCACCGGGGAGCTGTTTTTT.